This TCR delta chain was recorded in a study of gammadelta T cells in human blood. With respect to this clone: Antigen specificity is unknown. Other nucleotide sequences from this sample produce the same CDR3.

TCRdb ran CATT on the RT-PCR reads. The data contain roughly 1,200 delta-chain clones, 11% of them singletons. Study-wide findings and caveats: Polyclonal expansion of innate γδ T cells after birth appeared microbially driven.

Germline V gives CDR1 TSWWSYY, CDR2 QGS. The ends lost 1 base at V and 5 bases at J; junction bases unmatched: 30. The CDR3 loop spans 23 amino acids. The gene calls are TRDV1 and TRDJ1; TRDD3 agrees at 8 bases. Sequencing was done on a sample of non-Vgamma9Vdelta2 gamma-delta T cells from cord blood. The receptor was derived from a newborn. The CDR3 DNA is TGTGCTCTTGGGGAACCCCTCACGCGGCCTACGGGTGGGGGATCTATGGGCACTGATAAACTCATCTTT. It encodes CALGEPLTRPTGGGSMGTDKLIF.